The 30 T cell receptor beta chains in this list originate from one sample, sequenced in a study of human T cells and chemical hapten exposure. Described time point: patch test 3, about 24 weeks after DPC sensitization. As for treatment: therapeutic diphenylcyclopropenone sensitization with weekly scalp DPC. TCRdb redid the calling of the RACE reads with MiXCR, one entry per CDR3 protein. This sample has tens of thousands of distinct CDR3 sequences; 9.9% occur once, and the top ten carry roughly 17%. The sequencing used whole blood, collected in connection with sensitization to the hapten diphenylcyclopropenone (DPC). The receptors originated from a woman in her thirties or forties with alopecia areata. Some clones in this sample may be carry-over from other donors' samples.

The table lists this clonotype with many counts. The chain is built from TRBV2 and TRBJ2-2, with D possibly being TRBD1 (6 bases). CDR3 length: 15 residues. Germline-derived CDR1 and CDR2 are SNHLY and FYNNEI. The ends were cut back, 9 bases at V and 4 bases at J, with 18 bases in the middle. CDR3 in amino acids: CASLGAGAPTGELFF. The CDR3 coding sequence is TGTGCCAGTCTCGGGGCAGGGGCCCCCACCGGGGAGCTGTTTTTT. Complete variable domain (other parts from reference TRBV2 and TRBJ2-2): EPEVTQTPSHQVTQMGQEVILRCVPISNHLYFYWYRQILGQKVEFLVSFYNNEISEKSEIFDDQFSVERPDGSNFTLKIRSTKLEDSAMYFCASLGAGAPTGELFFGEGSRLTVL.

This clonotype came up many times. The chain carries TRBV7-2 and TRBJ1-2; unclear D gene. CDR1 is SGHTA and CDR2 is FQGNSA in the germline V gene. CDR3 length equals 14 residues. V was trimmed by 4 bases and J by 7 bases, leaving 16 bases between them. DNA of the CDR3: TGTGCCAGCAGCTCCCTGGACGGTTTTTTTGGCTACACCTTC. Its translation: CASSSLDGFFGYTF.

This clonotype was seen at least ten times. CDR3 residues: CASSYLTGGREKLFF. The CDR3 bases are TGTGCCAGCAGCTATCTGACAGGGGGTCGCGAAAAACTGTTTTTT. The rearrangement uses TRBV6-6 and TRBJ1-4, with TRBD1 matching 9 bases. CDR3 length: 15 residues. Germline loops: CDR1 MNHNY, CDR2 SVGAGI (reference sequence). Unmatched junction bases numbered 10, after V lost 6 bases and J lost 8 bases.

This clonotype has just a few counts. The chain combines TRBV11-2 with TRBJ2-3; D is unresolved. Germline loops: CDR1 SGHAT, CDR2 FQNNGV. The CDR3 runs to 15 residues. The V end was cut by 5 bases, the J end by 4 bases, with 16 bases between. The CDR3 region has the DNA TGTGCCAGCAGCGCTAGACGAGAATCCCCAGATACGCAGTATTTT. Amino acid sequence: CASSARRESPDTQYF.

The table lists this clonotype with a few counts. The rearrangement links TRBV18 to TRBJ1-1; tentative D call: TRBD1 (5 bases). Germline CDR1 KGHSH, CDR2 LQKENI. The CDR3 consists of 16 residues. Trimming took off 2 bases at V and 4 bases at J, with 17 bases between the two ends. DNA for the CDR3: TGTGCCAGCTCACCAAACAAAGCAACAGGTGGCACTGAAGCTTTCTTT. As protein: CASSPNKATGGTEAFF. The complete variable domain, with remaining parts taken from reference TRBV18 and TRBJ1-1, reads NAGVMQNPRHLVRRRGQEARLRCSPMKGHSHVYWYRQLPEEGLKFMVYLQKENIIDESGMPKERFSAEFPKEGPSILRIQQVVRGDSAAYFCASSPNKATGGTEAFFGQGTRLTVV.

This clonotype was counted at least ten times. The chain employs TRBV27 and TRBJ1-5, with D possibly being TRBD1 (5 bases). Trimming left V 3 bases short and J 7 bases short, with 10 bases between. Germline lookup yields CDR1 MNHEY and CDR2 SMNVEV (reference sequence). This CDR3 is 13 amino acids long. Written as DNA, the CDR3 is TGTGCCAGCAGTTTTGGGGGGGTACAGCCCCAGCATTTT. It yields the protein CASSFGGVQPQHF.

The rearrangement links TRBV28 to TRBJ2-1, with 7 nucleotides matching TRBD2. V lost 4 bases to trimming and J lost 5 bases; unmatched junction nucleotides: 8. From germline, CDR1 is MDHEN and CDR2 SYDVKM. The CDR3 spans 15 residues. The CDR3 nucleotides read TGTGCCAGCAGTTCCCCAGCTAGCGGAAACAATGAGCAGTTCTTC. Amino acids: CASSSPASGNNEQFF. The entire variable domain, with the rest obtained from reference TRBV28 and TRBJ2-1, is as follows: DVKVTQSSRYLVKRTGEKVFLECVQDMDHENMFWYRQDPGLGLRLIYFSYDVKMKEKGDIPEGYSVSREKKERFSLILESASTNQTSMYLCASSSPASGNNEQFFGPGTRLTVL.

The chain joins TRBV7-2 to TRBJ2-2, with D possibly matching TRBD2 (6 bases). CDR1 is SGHTA, CDR2 FQGNSA, per germline. With 1 base removed from V and 2 bases from J, the gap between germline ends came to 11 bases. This CDR3 has 16 residues. CDR3 DNA sequence: TGTGCCAGCAGCTTAGGACGCGGGGTTAACACCGGGGAGCTGTTTTTT. Translation gives CASSLGRGVNTGELFF.

This clonotype was found a few times. V usage is TRBV4-3 and J usage is TRBJ2-3; TRBD1 or TRBD2 may be the D gene (6 bases each). The V and J ends lost 2 bases and 3 bases respectively, with 18 bases between them. Germline V gene data show CDR1 as LGHNA and CDR2 as YSLEER. The CDR3 totals 17 residues. The CDR3, as DNA: TGCGCCAGCAGCCAATCACTAGGGGGGCAGGGGACAGATACGCAGTATTTT. Its protein product is CASSQSLGGQGTDTQYF.

The chain recombines TRBV28 with TRBJ2-7; D ambiguous. The germline gives CDR1 MDHEN, CDR2 SYDVKM. Trimming shortened V by 8 bases and J by 0 bases, and 8 bases separated the two germline ends. There are 12 residues in the CDR3. The CDR3 is CASGRNSYEQYF. CDR3 coding DNA: TGTGCCAGCGGCCGAAACTCCTACGAGCAGTACTTC.

About this clonotype: This clone may be a read error of a much larger clone one base away. This likely comes from a read error, as the CDR3 has no conserved phenylalanine or tryptophan at its end. This chain joins TRBV7-6 and TRBJ2-5; D gene unclear. Germline assignment: CDR1 SGHVS and CDR2 FNYEAQ. V was cut by 5 bases and J by 5 bases, with 12 bases left in between. The CDR3 covers 13 residues. The CDR3 DNA is TGTGCCAGCAGCCTCCCCGGCTTCGAGACCCAGTACTCC. Translation: CASSLPGFETQYS.

This clonotype appeared many times. The genes are TRBV20-1 and TRBJ2-3; no definite D call. Germline V gene sequence: CDR1 DFQATT, CDR2 SNEGSKA (reference sequence). There are 13 residues in the CDR3. V was cut by 3 bases and J by 0 bases, with 7 bases left in between. Written as DNA, the CDR3 is TGCAGTGCTAGCGGTGCCAGCACAGATACGCAGTATTTT. Translating it yields CSASGASTDTQYF.

This clonotype has ten or more counts. The rearrangement links TRBV7-3 to TRBJ2-2; D not certain. Per the germline V gene, CDR1 is SGHTA and CDR2 is FQGTGA. The CDR3 has 16 residues. V was cut by 0 bases and J by 4 bases, with 12 bases left in between. The CDR3, as DNA: TGTGCCAGCAGCTTAACGGTCTCACGCGGCACCGGGGAGCTGTTTTTT. Protein product: CASSLTVSRGTGELFF.

There are many counts of this clonotype. This chain joins TRBV20-1 and TRBJ2-1; a possible D gene is TRBD1 (6 bases). The V end was cut by 6 bases, the J end by 16 bases, with 19 bases between. The CDR3 runs 11 residues. Germline CDR1 DFQATT, CDR2 SNEGSKA (reference sequence). This CDR3 reads CSALGQKAGFF. As DNA, the CDR3 is TGCAGTGCCTTGGGACAAAAGGCAGGTTTCTTC.

This clonotype was seen more than once but under ten times. The rearrangement uses TRBV9 and TRBJ2-1, with TRBD2 matching 9 bases. Germline CDR1 SGDLS, CDR2 YYNGEE. CDR3 length: 14 residues. The V gene end was trimmed by 0 bases and the J gene end by 8 bases; junction bases not matched to a gene: 3. The chain's CDR3 is CASSVGGTSHEQFF. Written as DNA, the CDR3 is TGTGCCAGCAGCGTAGGTGGGACTAGCCATGAGCAGTTCTTC. The entire variable domain, with the rest obtained from reference TRBV9 and TRBJ2-1, is as follows: DSGVTQTPKHLITATGQRVTLRCSPRSGDLSVYWYQQSLDQGLQFLIQYYNGEERAKGNILERFSAQQFPDLHSELNLSSLELGDSALYFCASSVGGTSHEQFFGPGTRLTVL.

This clonotype was counted only a few times. The chain has TRBV6-2 or TRBV6-3 and TRBJ2-7; the D gene is possibly TRBD2 (5 bases). CDR3 length: 14 amino acids. V dropped 6 bases and J dropped 3 bases, with 15 bases sitting between them. Germline V gene sequence: CDR1 MNHEY, CDR2 SVGEGT. The CDR3 region is CASSRPGRDYEQYF. CDR3 nucleotide sequence: TGTGCCAGCAGCCGCCCGGGAAGAGACTACGAGCAGTACTTC.

CDR3 amino acids: CASSGRHATNEKLFF. Written as DNA, the CDR3 is TGTGCCAGCAGCGGAAGACACGCAACTAATGAAAAACTGTTTTTT. This rearrangement joins TRBV9 to TRBJ1-4; D remains ambiguous. Germline V lookup: CDR1 SGDLS, CDR2 YYNGEE. The CDR3 is 15 residues long. Deletions cut 3 bases from V and 0 bases from J, with 9 bases between.

This clonotype has a handful of counts. This chain uses TRBV2 with TRBJ1-5; D is possibly TRBD1 (6 bases). Trimming pared 4 bases from V and 3 bases from J, leaving 13 bases between. Germline V gene lookup returns CDR1 SNHLY and CDR2 FYNNEI. The CDR3 runs 15 residues. CDR3 residues: CASSAPTGNNQPQHF. CDR3 sequence (DNA): TGTGCCAGCAGTGCCCCAACAGGGAACAATCAGCCCCAGCATTTT.

As concerns this clonotype: One junction end disagrees with the germline gene, perhaps due to a read error. The genes are TRBV2 and TRBJ2-3; no reliable D call. The CDR3 has 13 residues. Germline V lookup: CDR1 SNHLY, CDR2 FYNNEI. CDR3 residues: CASSPGHTETQYF. CDR3 nucleotide sequence: TGTGCCAGCAGTCCCGGGCACACAGAAACGCAGTATTTT.

This clonotype was found once. Being one base from a much bigger clone, this may be a read error. The V gene is TRBV7-9, the J gene TRBJ2-7; tentatively, D is TRBD1 (6 bases). Germline V CDR1 and CDR2: SEHNR, FQNEAQ (reference sequence). The CDR3 spans 15 residues. The CDR3 DNA follows: TGTGCCGGCAGCTTAGGACAGCCCAGCTCCTACGAGCAGTACTTC. It specifies CAGSLGQPSSYEQYF.

The chain is built from TRBV10-3 and TRBJ2-3; TRBD1 matches at 7 bases. CDR1 is ENHRY and CDR2 is SYGVKD in the germline V gene. This CDR3 has 15 residues. With V trimmed by 0 bases and J by 2 bases, 2 bases remained unmatched. The CDR3 DNA sequence: TGTGCCATCAGTGAGTCGGGACAGACCACAGATACGCAGTATTTT. Amino acids: CAISESGQTTDTQYF.

This clonotype was seen repeatedly, ten times or more. The chain joins TRBV6-5 to TRBJ2-4, with a tentative D call TRBD1 (6 bases). This CDR3 spans 14 amino acids. The germline V and J ends were trimmed by 0 bases and 5 bases, with 8 bases remaining between them. Germline V gene sequence: CDR1 MNHEY, CDR2 SVGAGI. This CDR3 reads CASSYSQGQNIQYF. DNA of the CDR3: TGTGCCAGCAGTTACTCACAGGGCCAAAACATTCAGTACTTC.

There are a few counts of this clonotype. The chain carries TRBV28 and TRBJ1-6; D gene uncertain. This CDR3 comprises 14 residues. CDR1 and CDR2 from the germline V gene are MDHEN and SYDVKM. The germline V and J ends were trimmed by 2 bases and 5 bases, with 7 bases remaining between them. CDR3: CASSLGGDNSPLHF. CDR3 sequence (DNA): TGTGCCAGCAGTTTAGGAGGAGATAATTCACCCCTCCACTTT.

This clonotype showed up many times. The chain recombines TRBV30 with TRBJ1-2; 7 nucleotides align to TRBD1. CDR1 is GTSNPN, CDR2 SVGIG, per germline (reference sequence). Unmatched junction bases numbered 5, after V lost 3 bases and J lost 4 bases. The CDR3 runs to 13 residues. CDR3 in amino acids: CAWRRDRAYGYTF. The CDR3 region has the DNA TGTGCCTGGAGAAGGGACAGAGCCTATGGCTACACCTTC. The full variable domain, rest sourced from reference TRBV30 and TRBJ1-2, is SQTIHQWPATLVQPVGSPLSLECTVEGTSNPNLYWYRQAAGRGLQLLFYSVGIGQISSEVPQNLSASRPQDRQFILSSKKLLLSDSGFYLCAWRRDRAYGYTFGSGTRLTVV.

This clonotype was found many times. J is TRBJ2-7 and V is TRBV4-3; 10 bases agree with TRBD1. V lost 4 bases to trimming and J lost 4 bases; unmatched junction nucleotides: 4. The CDR3 is 14 residues long. The V gene's germline CDR1 is LGHNA and CDR2 YSLEER. CDR3 in amino acids: CASSPGTGVYEQYF. The CDR3 DNA is TGCGCCAGCAGCCCCGGGACAGGGGTATACGAGCAGTACTTC.

This clonotype was seen ten or more times. The gene calls are TRBV11-2 and TRBJ2-7; D unresolved. With 5 bases removed from V and 1 base from J, the gap between germline ends came to 12 bases. CDR1 and CDR2 from the germline V gene are SGHAT and FQNNGV. CDR3 length equals 14 residues. The CDR3 region has the DNA TGTGCCAGCAGCCCAGGTCGGCTGTCCTACGAGCAGTACTTC. Its translation is CASSPGRLSYEQYF.

This clonotype was counted a few times. The V gene is TRBV5-6, the J gene TRBJ1-4; D is unclear. CDR1 and CDR2 from the germline V gene are SGHDT and YYEEEE. This CDR3 region has 14 residues. The V end was cut by 0 bases, the J end by 5 bases, with 8 bases between. CDR3 in amino acids: CASSLEQRNEKLFF. The CDR3 coding sequence is TGTGCCAGCAGCTTGGAACAGCGGAATGAAAAACTGTTTTTT.

This clonotype occurred a few times. The chain couples TRBV7-3 to TRBJ2-1, with 13 bases lining up with TRBD2. Germline V lookup: CDR1 SGHTA, CDR2 FQGTGA. CDR3 size: 15 residues. J gave up 4 bases and V 5 bases, and 2 bases lay outside the gene matches. The CDR3 DNA follows: TGTGCCAGCAGCGAGGGACTAGCGGGATACAATGAGCAGTTCTTC. Amino acids: CASSEGLAGYNEQFF.

This clonotype was picked up many times. The rearrangement joins TRBV5-1 to TRBJ1-1; D remains unclear. Germline-derived CDR1 and CDR2 are SGHRS and YFSETQ. This CDR3 is 13 amino acids long. The V end was cut by 2 bases, the J end by 2 bases, with 7 bases between. The CDR3 protein is CASSFLVNTEAFF. In nucleotides, the CDR3 is TGCGCCAGCAGCTTTCTGGTAAACACTGAAGCTTTCTTT.

This chain links TRBV3-1 with TRBJ2-1, with D hard to call. Germline-derived CDR1 and CDR2 are LGHDT and YNNKEL (reference sequence). Between the trimmed V and J ends, which lost 4 bases and 1 base, there was a span of 14 bases. The CDR3 sequence is 16 residues long. The CDR3 is CASSPQGGLSYNEQFF. DNA of the CDR3: TGTGCCAGCAGCCCCCAAGGTGGGTTATCCTACAATGAGCAGTTCTTC.